This is a list of T cell receptor beta chains from one sample in a study of response to subunit inactivated influenza vaccine. TCRdb re-analysed the RT-PCR reads in MiXCR, keeping a single row per CDR3 protein. The data contain fewer than 600,000 distinct CDR3 sequences, 6.5% to 8% of them seen just once; the ten biggest clones take up about an eighth. The input for sequencing was PBMCs from blood, taken around 25 months after vaccination. These receptors were taken from a man between 45 and 75 years old who received an inactivated influenza vaccine. The CDR3 runs from the conserved cysteine through the conserved F or W. A D gene is named only where the DNA matches it firmly. Size is omitted from some rows. Given values are once, few, many or a class for expanded clones.

V	size	D	J	CDR3	DNA
TRBV6-1	few	NA	TRBJ2-2	CASNRGLSTNTGELFF	TGTGCCAGCAACCGAGGGCTCTCGACTAACACCGGGGAGCTGTTTTTT
TRBV24-1	few	TRBD1	TRBJ2-5	CATSDPKGTGETQYF	TGTGCCACCAGTGATCCAAAAGGGACAGGGGAGACCCAGTACTTC
TRBV6-1	few	TRBD2	TRBJ2-2	CASSPGTSYTGELFF	TGTGCCAGCAGTCCCGGGACTAGTTACACCGGGGAGCTGTTTTTT
TRBV5-1	few	TRBD2	TRBJ2-3	CASNQAGGSTDTQYF	TGCGCCAGCAACCAAGCGGGGGGAAGCACAGATACGCAGTATTTT
TRBV7-9	many	NA	TRBJ1-3	CASSLDRNYPSGNTIYF	TGTGCCAGCAGCTTAGATCGAAACTATCCCTCTGGAAACACCATATATTTT
TRBV20-1	many	NA	TRBJ1-4	CSARTAIPLQKLFF	TGCAGTGCTAGGACAGCGATCCCCTTGCAAAAACTGTTTTTT
TRBV12-3/TRBV12-4	NA	NA	TRBJ2-2	CASSFARGQGNTGKLFF	TGTGCCAGCAGTTTTGCACGAGGGCAGGGGAACACCGGGAAGCTGTTTTTT
TRBV20-1	few	NA	TRBJ1-2	CSARARGTGTNYGYTF	TGCAGTGCTAGAGCCCGGGGAACAGGGACTAACTATGGCTACACCTTC
TRBV5-1	NA	NA	TRBJ2-7	CASSLGPAWTYEQYF	TGCGCCAGCAGCTTGGGCCCAGCCTGGACCTACGAGCAGTACTTC
TRBV7-9	many	NA	TRBJ2-7	CASSFLAYEQYF	TGTGCCAGCAGCTTTTTGGCGTACGAGCAGTACTTC
TRBV20-1	few	TRBD2	TRBJ2-7	CSARDPAGGSMDEQYF	TGCAGTGCTAGAGATCCTGCTGGCGGGAGCATGGACGAGCAGTACTTC
TRBV5-6	many	NA	TRBJ2-1	CASSLAGSGYNEQFF	TGTGCCAGCAGCTTGGCGGGTTCTGGGTACAATGAGCAGTTCTTC
TRBV9	many	TRBD2	TRBJ2-1	CASSVAGRPRYEQFF	TGTGCCAGCAGCGTAGCCGGGAGGCCCCGGTATGAGCAGTTCTTC
TRBV4-2	NA	TRBD1	TRBJ2-7	CASCQLTGGHYEQYF	TGTGCCAGCTGCCAACTGACAGGGGGACACTACGAGCAGTACTTC
TRBV20-1	many	TRBD1	TRBJ1-2	CSASWVASGQGFHGYTF	TGCAGTGCTAGTTGGGTTGCATCCGGACAGGGGTTCCATGGCTACACCTTC
TRBV9	NA	NA	TRBJ2-7	CASSAPNSDEQYF	TGTGCCAGCAGCGCTCCGAATAGCGACGAGCAGTACTTC
TRBV20-1	NA	NA	TRBJ2-7	CSARVLTGSYEQYF	TGCAGTGCTAGGGTCCTTACAGGGTCCTACGAGCAGTACTTC
TRBV7-9	NA	NA	TRBJ2-3	CASSLGASVTDTQYF	TGTGCCAGCAGCTTAGGAGCCAGCGTAACAGATACGCAGTATTTT
TRBV20-1	NA	TRBD1	TRBJ1-4	CSAAAGGSNEKLFF	TGCAGTGCGGCAGCAGGGGGCTCTAATGAAAAACTGTTTTTT
TRBV7-2	NA	TRBD1	TRBJ1-6	CASSPQGGAGSPLHF	TGTGCCAGCAGCCCACAAGGGGGCGCTGGGTCACCCCTCCACTTT
TRBV20-1	NA	NA	TRBJ2-1	CSARHDSNNEQFF	TGCAGTGCGCGACACGACAGCAACAATGAGCAGTTCTTC
TRBV28	few	NA	TRBJ2-1	CASSFSGALTYNEQFF	TGTGCCAGCAGTTTCAGTGGAGCTCTCACGTACAATGAGCAGTTCTTC
TRBV7-2	few	NA	TRBJ2-7	CASSPQGNYGYEQYF	TGTGCCAGCAGCCCACAGGGAAATTACGGCTACGAGCAGTACTTC
TRBV9	NA	NA	TRBJ2-1	CASSLTQGSYNEQFF	TGTGCCAGCAGCCTCACCCAGGGATCCTACAATGAGCAGTTCTTC
TRBV12-3/TRBV12-4	few	NA	TRBJ1-3	CASSLFGGNTIYF	TGTGCCAGCAGTTTATTCGGGGGAAACACCATATATTTT
TRBV12-3/TRBV12-4	few	NA	TRBJ1-1	CATFQGLTNTEAFF	TGTGCCACCTTCCAAGGATTAACGAACACTGAAGCTTTCTTT
TRBV20-1	few	NA	TRBJ1-2	CSARALRRGNYGYTF	TGCAGTGCTAGAGCCTTAAGGAGGGGTAACTATGGCTACACCTTC
TRBV20-1	NA	TRBD2	TRBJ2-7	CSARVLPGLAPYEQYF	TGCAGTGCTAGAGTTCTCCCGGGACTAGCGCCCTACGAGCAGTACTTC
TRBV19	NA	TRBD1	TRBJ1-4	CASRTGTGGGKLFF	TGTGCCAGTAGAACCGGGACAGGTGGCGGAAAACTGTTTTTT
TRBV9	few	TRBD1	TRBJ1-2	CASSRKGAQENYGYTF	TGTGCCAGCAGCCGGAAGGGGGCTCAAGAGAACTATGGCTACACCTTC
TRBV18	once	TRBD1	TRBJ2-6	CASSAPGQVSILSGANVLTF	TGTGCCAGCTCAGCCCCGGGACAGGTGTCAATACTCTCTGGGGCCAACGTCCTGACTTTC
TRBV9	NA	NA	TRBJ2-2	CASSVEADTGELFF	TGTGCCAGCAGCGTAGAAGCGGACACCGGGGAGCTGTTTTTT
TRBV12-3/TRBV12-4	many	TRBD2	TRBJ2-1	CASKGLAGGSGSYNEQFF	TGTGCCAGCAAGGGACTAGCGGGAGGGTCCGGGTCCTACAATGAGCAGTTCTTC
TRBV20-1	few	TRBD2	TRBJ2-5	CSATSLKGLAGVGETQYF	TGCAGTGCTACATCACTCAAGGGACTAGCGGGGGTTGGCGAGACCCAGTACTTC
TRBV7-3	NA	TRBD2	TRBJ2-2	CASSSRGGYTGELFF	TGTGCCAGCAGCTCCCGGGGGGGGTACACCGGGGAGCTGTTTTTT
TRBV12-2	NA	NA	TRBJ2-2	CASRPDRLVGTSSSGSGELFF	TGTGCAAGTCGCCCCGACAGACTAGTCGGGACCTCATCATCAGGATCGGGGGAGCTGTTTTTT
TRBV6-1	NA	NA	TRBJ1-1	CASILDVTEAFF	TGTGCCAGCATCTTAGACGTCACTGAAGCTTTCTTT
TRBV3-1	NA	NA	TRBJ2-7	CASSQAVAVGEQYF	TGTGCCAGCAGCCAAGCAGTAGCGGTGGGCGAGCAGTACTTC
TRBV5-1	NA	TRBD2	TRBJ2-3	CASSKEGLAGSTDTQYF	TGCGCCAGCAGCAAGGAGGGACTAGCGGGGAGCACAGATACGCAGTATTTT
TRBV20-1	few	NA	TRBJ1-6	CSALPRREANSPLHF	TGCAGTGCTCTTCCCCGACGGGAGGCTAATTCACCCCTCCACTTT
TRBV4-3	NA	NA	TRBJ2-2	CASSQTTNMGHGELFF	TGCGCCAGCAGCCAAACCACTAACATGGGGCACGGGGAGCTGTTTTTT
TRBV11-2	NA	TRBD1	TRBJ2-2	CASSLDPTGGYTGELFF	TGTGCCAGCAGCTTAGACCCGACAGGGGGATACACCGGGGAGCTGTTTTTT
TRBV6-2/TRBV6-3	few	TRBD1	TRBJ1-1	CASSLGQGRVNTEAFF	TGTGCCAGCAGCCTTGGACAGGGACGGGTGAACACTGAAGCTTTCTTT
TRBV10-3	many	NA	TRBJ2-3	CAISDRGAVGDTQYF	TGTGCCATCAGTGACCGGGGGGCCGTAGGAGATACGCAGTATTTT
TRBV4-3	many	NA	TRBJ1-6	CASSQGFINSPLHF	TGCGCCAGCAGCCAAGGGTTCATTAATTCACCCCTCCACTTT
TRBV6-2/TRBV6-3	NA	NA	TRBJ2-7	CASSYAPSWEQYF	TGTGCCAGCAGTTACGCACCGAGCTGGGAGCAGTACTTC
TRBV12-3/TRBV12-4	many	TRBD1	TRBJ1-1	CASSTGTGAEAFF	TGTGCCAGCAGTACGGGGACAGGCGCCGAAGCTTTCTTT
TRBV20-1	NA	NA	TRBJ2-5	CSASLTGTETQYF	TGCAGTGCTAGCTTGACGGGGACAGAGACCCAGTACTTC
TRBV10-3	NA	NA	TRBJ2-1	CAISGLTYNEQFF	TGTGCCATCAGTGGTTTGACTTACAATGAGCAGTTCTTC
TRBV3-1	many	TRBD1	TRBJ1-4	CASSQGGTGTNEKLFF	TGTGCCAGCAGCCAGGGCGGGACAGGAACTAATGAAAAACTGTTTTTT
TRBV30	few	NA	TRBJ2-1	CAWNSGPYNEQFF	TGTGCCTGGAATAGCGGTCCTTACAATGAGCAGTTCTTC
TRBV11-2	NA	TRBD2	TRBJ2-7	CASSLSYWGLAGLSYEQYF	TGTGCCAGCAGCTTGAGTTACTGGGGACTAGCGGGCCTCTCCTACGAGCAGTACTTC
TRBV12-3/TRBV12-4	NA	NA	TRBJ2-7	CASRPSQSYEQYF	TGTGCCAGCAGGCCCAGTCAATCCTACGAGCAGTACTTC
TRBV19	few	NA	TRBJ1-5	CASSRRLTGLSNQPQHF	TGTGCCAGTAGTCGGCGTCTGACAGGTCTAAGCAATCAGCCCCAGCATTTT
TRBV20-1	NA	NA	TRBJ2-5	CSASTSTGTPQPETQYF	TGCAGTGCTAGCACTAGCACCGGGACGCCCCAACCAGAGACCCAGTACTTC
TRBV5-1	NA	TRBD1	TRBJ2-7	CASSPYAGTGIAYEQYF	TGCGCCAGCAGCCCCTATGCCGGGACAGGGATAGCCTACGAGCAGTACTTC
TRBV20-1	few	TRBD2	TRBJ2-3	CSANLNRGRRERIDTQYF	TGCAGTGCTAACCTCAATCGCGGGAGGAGGGAGAGGATAGATACGCAGTATTTT
TRBV2	few	NA	TRBJ1-5	CASSELLGGHQPQHF	TGTGCCAGCAGTGAATTACTAGGGGGTCATCAGCCCCAGCATTTT
TRBV6-5	NA	TRBD1	TRBJ1-5	CASSSAGTGPQPQHF	TGTGCCAGCAGTTCCGCCGGGACAGGGCCTCAGCCCCAGCATTTT
TRBV3-1	NA	NA	TRBJ2-1	CACSLRSVWTGVNEQFF	TGTGCCTGCAGCCTTAGGAGTGTCTGGACGGGGGTCAATGAGCAGTTCTTC